This is a list of T cell receptor beta chains from one sample in a study of CD8 T cells in Susac syndrome. A single record per CDR3 protein comes from TCRdb applying MiXCR to the immunoSEQ multiplex PCR reads. Of about 160,000 distinct CDR3 sequences listed, about 90% are singletons. Sequencing used CD4+ T cells from PBMCs. The receptors here all came from a human donor in good health. The CDR3 runs from the conserved cysteine through the conserved F or W. The D gene is left open where the match is weak. Clone size is given for some rows only: seen once, a few or many times, or a class if the clone is expanded.

abundance	j_gene	v_gene	d_gene	CDR3nt	CDR3aa
.	TRBJ2-2	TRBV12-3/TRBV12-4	.	TGTGCCAGCAGCCAGGGCAGCTCCTATACCGGGGAGCTGTTTTTT	CASSQGSSYTGELFF
.	TRBJ2-1	TRBV28	TRBD2	TGTGCCAGCACCCTTGGGGGGGGCTCCTACAATGAGCAGTTCTTC	CASTLGGGSYNEQFF
.	TRBJ1-1	TRBV6-2/TRBV6-3	.	TGTGCCAGCAGGGCCGGGACACCGAACACTGAAGCTTTCTTT	CASRAGTPNTEAFF
.	TRBJ1-5	TRBV12-3/TRBV12-4	.	TGTGCCAGCAGCCGGACAGCCAATCAGCCCCAGCATTTT	CASSRTANQPQHF
.	TRBJ2-5	TRBV29-1	.	TGCAGCGGGGAGGACAGTGAAGAGACCCAGTACTTC	CSGEDSEETQYF
.	TRBJ2-1	TRBV7-2	TRBD1	TGTGCCAGCACTCCCGGGACAGATAGGATTGGGTTCTTC	CASTPGTDRIGFF
.	TRBJ1-3	TRBV9	.	TGTGCCAGCAGCTCTCGGGGCAGGGCCCTCTCTGGAAACACCATATATTTT	CASSSRGRALSGNTIYF
.	TRBJ1-5	TRBV6-2/TRBV6-3	.	TGTGCCAGCACTCTGGCGGGGGCCGGCAATCAGCCCCAGCATTTT	CASTLAGAGNQPQHF
.	TRBJ2-3	TRBV5-1	.	TGCGCCAGCAGCTTGGCCCCAAGGGGGGCGAAAACAGATACGCAGTATTTT	CASSLAPRGAKTDTQYF
few	TRBJ1-2	TRBV29-1	TRBD1	TGCAGCGTCTTGGACAGGGAGAGTGGCTACACCTTC	CSVLDRESGYTF
few	TRBJ2-7	TRBV7-2	.	TGTGCCAGCAGCTCGGGACTTGACTACGAGCAGTACTTC	CASSSGLDYEQYF
.	TRBJ2-7	TRBV5-6	.	TGTGCCAGCAGCTTCGAGGGCGAGCAGTACTTC	CASSFEGEQYF
.	TRBJ1-1	TRBV4-3	TRBD1	TGCGCCAGCAGCCAGATGGACAGGGCGCCCTTCACTGAAGCTTTCTTT	CASSQMDRAPFTEAFF
.	TRBJ2-1	TRBV5-1	TRBD2	TGCGCCAGCAGCTTACAGCGGGGGGCCTACAATGAGCAGTTCTTC	CASSLQRGAYNEQFF
.	TRBJ2-7	TRBV12-5	.	TGTGCTAGTGGTCCCGACGGTGTCTACGAGCAGTACTTC	CASGPDGVYEQYF
.	TRBJ2-7	TRBV27	TRBD2	TGTGCCAGCAGTCCACTCATGACTAGCGGTTTGGGCGAGCAGTACTTC	CASSPLMTSGLGEQYF
.	TRBJ1-5	TRBV2	.	TGTGCCAGCAGTGAGATGGGCGGGCAGCCCCAGCATTTT	CASSEMGGQPQHF
.	TRBJ2-2	TRBV19	.	TGTGCCACCCGAGAGCAGGGACGGGGCACCGGGGAGCTGTTTTTT	CATREQGRGTGELFF
.	TRBJ2-7	TRBV12-3/TRBV12-4	TRBD1	TGTGCCAGCAGTCTCGAGACAGGGGGCATCTCCTACGAGCAGTACTTC	CASSLETGGISYEQYF
.	TRBJ2-2	TRBV2	.	TGTGCCAGCAGTGTGGAGGGGGTCACCGGGGAGCTGTTTTTT	CASSVEGVTGELFF
.	TRBJ2-5	TRBV7-9	TRBD2	TGTGCCAGCAGCCCCGGTTCGGGAGGGATGGAGACCCAGTACTTC	CASSPGSGGMETQYF
.	TRBJ2-3	TRBV29-1	TRBD2	TGCAGCGTTGAAGAAATAGCGGGAGCTGCGACAGATACGCAGTATTTT	CSVEEIAGAATDTQYF
few	TRBJ1-1	TRBV7-3	.	TGTGCCAGCAGCCAATCGCAGGGGAGCACTGAAGCTTTCTTT	CASSQSQGSTEAFF
.	TRBJ2-5	TRBV19	.	TGTGCCAGTAGCCCTGCTGAAGCAAACCAAGAGACCCAGTACTTC	CASSPAEANQETQYF
.	TRBJ1-2	TRBV24-1	.	TGTGCCACCAGTGATTTGAGCGCTCCAAACTATGGCTACACCTTC	CATSDLSAPNYGYTF
.	TRBJ2-7	TRBV4-2	TRBD2	TGTGCCAGCAGCCAAGATTCGTCTAGCGGGCCCTACGAGCAGTACTTC	CASSQDSSSGPYEQYF
once	TRBJ2-5	TRBV6-5	.	TGTGCCAGCAGTTACCGAAGTAGCGGACAAGAGACCCAGTACTTC	CASSYRSSGQETQYF
.	TRBJ2-5	TRBV18	.	TGTGCCAGCTCACCTCCAGGACAAGAGACCCAGTACTTC	CASSPPGQETQYF
.	TRBJ1-1	TRBV29-1	.	TGCAGCGTTTGGACTGTAAACACTGAAGCTTTCTTT	CSVWTVNTEAFF
.	TRBJ1-2	TRBV28	.	TGTGCCAGCAGTCCACCCGTGGCTGCGTATGGCTACACCTTC	CASSPPVAAYGYTF
.	TRBJ2-1	TRBV5-4	.	TGTGCCAGCAGCATAGGACTGAATCGGAATGAGCAGTTCTTC	CASSIGLNRNEQFF
.	TRBJ1-1	TRBV29-1	.	TGCAGCGTTGGTTCCAGACTAGGGACTGAAGCTTTCTTT	CSVGSRLGTEAFF
.	TRBJ1-2	TRBV5-4	TRBD1	TGTGCCAGCAGCTTGGACAGGGGGCTCGGCTACACCTTC	CASSLDRGLGYTF
.	TRBJ2-7	TRBV5-1	TRBD1	TGCGCCAGCAGCCGGGACAGGGCTCCCGAGCAGTACTTC	CASSRDRAPEQYF
.	TRBJ2-7	TRBV3-1	TRBD1	TGTGCCAGCAGCCAAGGGGGGACAGGGGTCTACGAGCAGTACTTC	CASSQGGTGVYEQYF
.	TRBJ2-5	TRBV10-3	.	TGTGCCATCAGTGAAGGGCAGCCTACCCAAGAGACCCAGTACTTC	CAISEGQPTQETQYF
.	TRBJ2-6	TRBV28	TRBD1	TGTGCCAGCAGTTCTATATCTCAGACAGGGGGTGACCCCGGGGCCAACGTCCTGACTTTC	CASSSISQTGGDPGANVLTF
.	TRBJ2-1	TRBV7-8	.	TGTGCCAGCAGCTTAGATGTGAGAACCTACAATGAGCAGTTCTTC	CASSLDVRTYNEQFF
.	TRBJ2-2	TRBV19	.	TGTGCCAGTAGTATGGGGAGCTCCGGGGAGCTGTTTTTT	CASSMGSSGELFF
.	TRBJ1-1	TRBV20-1	TRBD1	TGCAGTGCATCTAGGGGGGCGACAGGGATGACTGAAGCTTTCTTT	CSASRGATGMTEAFF
.	TRBJ1-1	TRBV30	.	TGTGCCTGGAACTCCCTAGGGGCTAACACTGAAGCTTTCTTT	CAWNSLGANTEAFF
.	TRBJ2-5	TRBV19	.	TGTGCCAGTAGTATCGGGACCCACCAAGAGACCCAGTACTTC	CASSIGTHQETQYF
.	TRBJ2-6	TRBV10-2	.	TGCGCCAGCAGCGAGACGCCAACTGGGGCCAACGTCCTGACTTTC	CASSETPTGANVLTF
.	TRBJ2-7	TRBV5-1	.	TGCGCCAGCAGCTTGGTTGGGGGCTACGAGCAGTACTTC	CASSLVGGYEQYF
.	TRBJ1-1	TRBV7-2	.	TGTGCCAGCAGCTTCGACCCCGGAGCTTTCTTT	CASSFDPGAFF
.	TRBJ2-5	TRBV20-1	.	TGCAGTCCCTACGCGGACAACCAAGAGACCCAGTACTTC	CSPYADNQETQYF